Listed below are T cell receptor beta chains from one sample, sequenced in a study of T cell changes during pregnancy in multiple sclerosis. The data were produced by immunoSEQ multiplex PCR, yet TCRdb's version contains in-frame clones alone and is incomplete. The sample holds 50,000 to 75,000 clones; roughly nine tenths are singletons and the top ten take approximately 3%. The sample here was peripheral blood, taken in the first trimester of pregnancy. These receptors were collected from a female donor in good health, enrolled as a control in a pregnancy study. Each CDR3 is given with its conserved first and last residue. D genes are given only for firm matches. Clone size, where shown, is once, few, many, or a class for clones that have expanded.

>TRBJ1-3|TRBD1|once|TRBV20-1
TGCAGTGCTCTGGACAGGAACACCATATATTTT
CSALDRNTIYF
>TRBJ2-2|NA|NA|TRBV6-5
TGTGCCAGCAGTTACCCTCGGACAGATAACACCGGGGAGCTGTTTTTT
CASSYPRTDNTGELFF
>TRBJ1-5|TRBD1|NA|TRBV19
TGTGCCAGTAGCATACAGGGGGCAAGTCAGCCCCAGCATTTT
CASSIQGASQPQHF
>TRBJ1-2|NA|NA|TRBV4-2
TGTGCCAGCAGCCAAGATTGGAGGACAGAGTATGGCTACACCTTC
CASSQDWRTEYGYTF
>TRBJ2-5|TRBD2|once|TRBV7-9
TGTGCCAGCATGGTAGGACTAGCGGGGAGCCAAGAGACCCAGTACTTC
CASMVGLAGSQETQYF
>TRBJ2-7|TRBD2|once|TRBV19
TGTGCCAGTAGTATAGGTACTAGCGGGAGAGTTCGGTACTTC
CASSIGTSGRVRYF
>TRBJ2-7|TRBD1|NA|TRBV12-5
TGTGCTAGTGCCGGGACAGGGGGCTCAGTAGCCTACGAGCAGTACTTC
CASAGTGGSVAYEQYF
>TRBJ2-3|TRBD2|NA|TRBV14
TGTGCCAGCAGCCAAGGGAATAGCGGGAAGACAGATACGCAGTATTTT
CASSQGNSGKTDTQYF
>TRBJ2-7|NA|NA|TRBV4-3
TGCGCCAGCAGCCAAGCCGGGGGTCGCAGCTACGAGCAGTACTTC
CASSQAGGRSYEQYF
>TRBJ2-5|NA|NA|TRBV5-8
TGTGCCAGCACCCCCCGAGTCTTAGAGACCCAGTACTTC
CASTPRVLETQYF
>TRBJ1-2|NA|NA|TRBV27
TGTGCCAGCACTCTAACCCCCGGGGGGGGCTATGGCTACACCTTC
CASTLTPGGGYGYTF
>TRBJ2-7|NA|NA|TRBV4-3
TGCGCCAGCAGCCAAGATCCGGGAACCTACGAGCAGTACTTC
CASSQDPGTYEQYF
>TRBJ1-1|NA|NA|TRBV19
TGTGCCAGTAGTATCGACAGTCTGAACACTGAAGCTTTCTTT
CASSIDSLNTEAFF
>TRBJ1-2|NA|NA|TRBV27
TGTGCCAGCAGTTTATCGGGAGGGGCGGGTGGCTACACCTTC
CASSLSGGAGGYTF
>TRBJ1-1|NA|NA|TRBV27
TGTGCCAGCAGTTTAAGGGGTGGGGGGGCTGAAGCTTTCTTT
CASSLRGGGAEAFF
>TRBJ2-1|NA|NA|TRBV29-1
TGCAGCCTCACTCGGGGGGCTGGCAATGAGCAGTTCTTC
CSLTRGAGNEQFF
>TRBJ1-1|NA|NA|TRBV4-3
TGCGCCAGCAGCCAAGAAATCTACACTGAAGCTTTCTTT
CASSQEIYTEAFF
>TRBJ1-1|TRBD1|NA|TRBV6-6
TGTGCCAGCAGTACTATCAGGGGGGACACTGAAGCTTTCTTT
CASSTIRGDTEAFF
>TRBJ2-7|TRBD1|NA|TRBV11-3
TGTGCCAGCAGCTCTGAAGGGGGCCTTTACGAGCAGTACTTC
CASSSEGGLYEQYF
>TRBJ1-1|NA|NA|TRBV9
TGTGCCAGCAGCGTAGGGGGGCACACTGAAGCTTTCTTT
CASSVGGHTEAFF
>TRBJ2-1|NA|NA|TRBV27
TGTGCCAGCAGTCTACAGGAATCTCGGGATGAGCAGTTCTTC
CASSLQESRDEQFF